These 6 T cell receptor beta chains share one sample of origin, sequenced in a study of blood T cell repertoires in COVID-19. TCRdb keeps only in-frame clones here, not all; method: immunoSEQ multiplex PCR. Seen here are tens of thousands of clones, 80% to 90% observed once, and the top ten hold less than 9%. The sequenced material came from peripheral blood. The source is a man aged 45-60 years with acute or convalescent COVID-19.

V is TRBV6-5 and J is TRBJ1-5; a possible D gene is TRBD1 (5 bases). V gave up 0 bases and J gave up 1 base, with 7 bases separating them. CDR1 MNHEY and CDR2 SVGAGI come from the germline V gene. CDR3 size: 15 residues. The CDR3 loop is CASSYSKGSNQPQHF. CDR3 nucleotides: TGTGCCAGCAGTTACTCGAAGGGGAGCAATCAGCCCCAGCATTTT.

This CDR3 is CAISESGDRGYEQYF. For the CDR3, the DNA is TGTGCCATCAGTGAGTCCGGAGACAGGGGGTACGAGCAGTACTTC. The chain has TRBV10-3 and TRBJ2-7; 9 bases match TRBD1. The junction had 4 bases not matched to a gene; V was cut back by 0 bases and J by 4 bases. Germline V gene lookup returns CDR1 ENHRY and CDR2 SYGVKD. There are 15 residues in the CDR3.

This clone has only one observation. The chain joins TRBV27 to TRBJ2-7, with a possible D match to TRBD2 (6 bases). Germline loops: CDR1 MNHEY, CDR2 SMNVEV (reference sequence). V was cut by 8 bases and J by 0 bases, with 20 bases left in between. The CDR3 totals 16 residues. The CDR3: CASRRGQGLTSYEQYF. CDR3 DNA sequence: TGTGCCAGCCGGAGGGGTCAGGGACTCACCTCCTACGAGCAGTACTTC.

V and J are TRBV7-9 and TRBJ2-4; the match to TRBD2 covers 12 bases. The germline V gene has CDR1 SEHNR and CDR2 FQNEAQ (reference sequence). The CDR3 has 16 residues. The junction had 5 bases not matched to a gene; V was cut back by 4 bases and J by 4 bases. The CDR3 DNA is TGTGCCAGCAGCTCCTCCGGGACTAGCGGGAAAAACATTCAGTACTTC. This codes for CASSSSGTSGKNIQYF.

The gene calls are TRBV3-1 (or the pseudogene TRBV3-2) and TRBJ2-2; 8 nucleotides agree with TRBD2. Germline V gives CDR1 LGHDT, CDR2 YNNKEL (reference sequence). This CDR3 region has 16 residues. Germline trimming cut 7 bases from V and 5 bases from J; bases unmatched to any gene: 12. The CDR3, as DNA: TGTGCCAGCACCCAGGGCCCCCAGCGGGAGACCGGGGAGCTGTTTTTT. This encodes CASTQGPQRETGELFF.

The chain couples TRBV7-8 to TRBJ1-1; 7 bases fit TRBD1. The germline V gene encodes CDR1 SGHVS and CDR2 FQNEAQ. Unmatched junction bases numbered 5, after V lost 4 bases and J lost 3 bases. This CDR3 has 14 amino acids. CDR3 bases: TGTGCCAGCAGCTCCTTGACAGGGTACACTGAAGCTTTCTTT. Amino acids: CASSSLTGYTEAFF.